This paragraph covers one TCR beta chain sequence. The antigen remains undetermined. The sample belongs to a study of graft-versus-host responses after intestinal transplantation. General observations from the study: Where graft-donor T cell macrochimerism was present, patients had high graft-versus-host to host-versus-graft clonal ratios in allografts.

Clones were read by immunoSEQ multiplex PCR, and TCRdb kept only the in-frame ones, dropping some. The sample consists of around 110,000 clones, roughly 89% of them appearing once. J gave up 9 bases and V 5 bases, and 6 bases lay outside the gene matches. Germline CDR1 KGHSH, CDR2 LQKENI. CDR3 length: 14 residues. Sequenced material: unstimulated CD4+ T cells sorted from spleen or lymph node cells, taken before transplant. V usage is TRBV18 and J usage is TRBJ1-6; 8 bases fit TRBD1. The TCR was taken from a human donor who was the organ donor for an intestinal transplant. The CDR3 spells CASSGDRLRSPLHF. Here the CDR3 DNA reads TGTGCCAGCTCAGGGGACAGGCTGCGTTCACCCCTCCACTTT.